This T cell receptor beta chain appears in the sequencing data of a study of vaccination and CD4 T cells after COVID-19. Background on the study: Two doses of either BNT162b2 or mRNA-1273 vaccine were given to participants.

Cultured CD4+ T-cell DNA underwent Oncomine TCR Beta short-read sequencing. Scientists extracted genomic DNA from CD4+ T cells grown in culture. TCRdb recomputed calls from the PCR reads with MiXCR, one row per CDR3 protein. The sample carries some 17,000 distinct CDR3 sequences, 40% to 55% recorded once. Treatment in this sample: roughly nine-day PBMC culture with coronavirus spike peptide pools or control peptides (ViraFEST assay). ViraFEST used peptide pools to expand antigen-specific T cells before TCR sequencing. PBMCs, plated at about 2 million per well, were grown in the presence of about 9.5 IU/ml IL-2 and 10 ug/ml peptide pools. With respect to this clonotype: The antigen remains undetermined.

This TCR derives from a human donor who had recovered from COVID-19. Material: CD4+ T cells from blood, cultured in vitro, obtained before SARS-CoV-2 vaccination.

The CDR3 sequence is CASSLTWLGIDDEQYF. DNA for the CDR3: TGTGCCAGCAGCCTAACGTGGTTAGGTATAGACGACGAGCAGTACTTC. The chain couples TRBV7-8 to TRBJ2-7; no clear D gene. This CDR3 region has 16 residues. Trimming took off 5 bases at V and 5 bases at J, with 22 bases between the two ends. The germline CDR1 and CDR2 sequences are SGHVS and FQNEAQ.